Following are 8 T cell receptor beta chains from one sample sequenced in a study of T cells in Graves' hyperthyroidism and ophthalmopathy. TCR beta CDR3 regions were amplified from RNA. The primer set for the first-round RT-PCR of the TCR CDR3 was HTBI. TCRdb used MiXCR to reprocess the multiplex PCR reads, holding one entry per CDR3 protein. The sample records nearly 750,000 distinct CDR3 sequences, about a third being singletons. Sequenced sample: blood. The receptor source for this set is a woman aged 35 to 49 with Graves' hyperthyroidism.

The chain carries TRBV5-1 and TRBJ2-6, with 9 bases matching TRBD1. This CDR3 spans 18 amino acids. V gave up 4 bases and J gave up 2 bases; unmatched junction bases: 10. From germline, CDR1 is SGHRS and CDR2 YFSETQ. The CDR3 here is CASSEQGAVAAGANVLTF. The CDR3 region has the DNA TGCGCCAGCAGCGAACAGGGGGCGGTAGCTGCTGGGGCCAACGTCCTGACTTTC.

The genes are TRBV7-3 and TRBJ2-3; 7 bases are shared with TRBD1. The CDR3 runs 14 residues. Trimming at V came to 1 base and at J to 5 bases, leaving 3 bases not matched to a gene. The germline gives CDR1 SGHTA, CDR2 FQGTGA. The CDR3 reads CASSLSQGEDTQYF. CDR3 bases: TGTGCCAGCAGCTTAAGTCAGGGGGAAGATACGCAGTATTTT.

This clonotype was seen repeatedly, ten times or more. The chain has TRBV10-2 and TRBJ1-1; 8 bases line up with TRBD1. Germline CDR1 is WSHSY and CDR2 is SAAADI. Unmatched junction bases numbered 5, after V lost 2 bases and J lost 9 bases. The CDR3 length is 13 residues. CDR3 sequence reads: CASSENRGRKAFF. For the CDR3, the DNA is TGCGCCAGCAGTGAGAACAGGGGGAGGAAAGCTTTCTTT.

To note about this clonotype: The junction and the germline gene differ at one end; a read error may be behind it. The chain carries TRBV5-1 and TRBJ2-3, with D uncertain. The CDR3 covers 11 residues. Germline CDR1 is SGHRS and CDR2 is YFSETQ. The CDR3 loop reads CASSETDTQYF. The CDR3 DNA follows: TGTGCCAGCAGCGAGACGGATACGCAGTATTTT.

For this clonotype: This may come from a read error, since a much larger clone is one base off. The chain couples TRBV15 to TRBJ2-2; no firm D call. The CDR3 loop spans 14 amino acids. Germline lookup yields CDR1 LNHNV and CDR2 YYDKDF (reference sequence). CDR3 nucleotides: TGTGCCTCCAGCAGAGAAAGGTACACCGGGGAGCTGTTTTTT. Translating it yields CASSRERYTGELFF.

This clonotype was observed many times. The V call is TRBV7-2, the J call TRBJ1-2, with D perhaps TRBD1 (5 bases). The CDR3 covers 14 residues. V was cut by 5 bases and J by 4 bases, with 14 bases left in between. Germline loops: CDR1 SGHTA, CDR2 FQGNSA. Here the CDR3 reads CASSVLGGPYGYTF. The CDR3 coding sequence is TGTGCCAGCAGCGTGCTGGGGGGTCCCTATGGCTACACCTTC.

J is TRBJ1-1 and V is TRBV7-2; perhaps TRBD1 as D (6 bases). V lost 5 bases and J lost 4, with 20 bases in between. This CDR3 has 16 residues. CDR1 is SGHTA, CDR2 FQGNSA, per germline. CDR3 sequence (DNA): TGTGCCAGCAGCGCCTTACAGGGTTGGGAGGGCACTGAAGCTTTCTTT. The encoded protein is CASSALQGWEGTEAFF.

As regards this clonotype: This may be a read error, as it is one base from a much larger clone. The rearrangement uses TRBV2 and TRBJ2-2; 8 bases match TRBD2. From germline, CDR1 is SNHLY and CDR2 FYNNEI. This CDR3 has 16 residues. DNA of the CDR3: TGTGCCAGCAGGGTGCGTGCGGGGGGAAGTACCGAGGAGCTGTTTTTT. This gives the protein CASRVRAGGSTEELFF.